The clone carrying this T cell receptor (beta chain) was observed a few times. The sample is drawn from a study of blood T cell repertoires in COVID-19. Germline loops: CDR1 LNHDA, CDR2 SQIVND (reference sequence). The V segment lost 8 bases and the J segment 4 bases; nucleotides outside the gene matches: 5. The CDR3 runs 13 residues. Profiling relied on immunoSEQ multiplex PCR, and the TCRdb table lists in-frame clones only, not all of them. The sample lists some 170,000 clones, about nine tenths seen once, with about 1.4% in the top ten. V is TRBV19 and J is TRBJ1-2; 9 positions match TRBD1. The sample comprised peripheral blood. This clonotype originated in a woman aged 45-59 years with acute or convalescent COVID-19. The chain's CDR3 is CASDPGQGYGYTF. DNA for the CDR3: TGTGCCAGTGACCCGGGACAGGGCTATGGCTACACCTTC. Using reference TRBV19 and TRBJ1-2 for the parts outside the CDR3, the full variable domain is DGGITQSPKYLFRKEGQNVTLSCEQNLNHDAMYWYRQDPGQGLRLIYYSQIVNDFQKGDIAEGYSVSREKKESFPLTVTSAQKNPTAFYLCASDPGQGYGYTFGSGTRLTVV.